Below, one T cell receptor (beta chain) is given with its context. This clonotype was recorded many times. The antigen it binds to is not known. Base qualities are not at hand, and no much larger clone is one base apart. This specimen belongs to a study of regulatory T cells in long-lasting Graves disease (dated by TCRdb to about 2021). As for the study more broadly: Antithyroid drugs had been taken for less than 3 months by newly diagnosed Graves' disease patients. Peripheral blood TCR sequencing and RNA sequencing compared persistent Graves' disease patients with newly diagnosed Graves' disease patients. The study was conducted in China and was registered as a clinical trial. A total of roughly 35 samples were covered by TCR sequencing, comprising approximately 13 persistent and 20 newly diagnosed Graves' disease patients.

Sample time point, as interpreted from the label and publication: newly diagnosed GD, antithyroid drugs for less than 3 months. For both TCR sequencing and RNA sequencing, RNA was extracted from PBMCs using TRIzol. The diagnosis of Graves' disease was made according to American Thyroid Association guidelines. Patients were recruited from an endocrinology department in Xi'an, China. From each patient, approximately 10 milliliters of peripheral blood was collected into an EDTA anticoagulant tube. Ficoll Paque Plus density gradient separation was used to isolate PBMCs, and no further T cell sorting was done. RNA quality was checked with an Agilent 2100 Bioanalyzer and agarose gel, and concentration with a NanoDrop 2000. Study-wide findings and limitations: As a limitation, the authors acknowledged that the small sample size may reduce accuracy. Lower TCR Shannon entropy and fewer highly expanded clones were observed in persistent Graves' disease patients than in newly diagnosed patients, which suggested clonal expansion. Peripheral blood alone was examined, since thyroid tissue, which constituted the primary lesion, could not be accessed. A larger number of public clonotypes was shared among persistent patients (fewer than 3,000) than among newly diagnosed patients (over 850). Persistent disease showed preferential use of TRBV28, TRBJ1-2 and TRBJ2-5, whereas newly diagnosed disease favored TRBV20-1 and TRBJ2-1. Sequencing and analysis were limited to the TCR beta chain.

Including cysteine and phenylalanine, the CDR3 has 19 amino acids. The retained sequence is limited to the CDR3, 57 bases, with the frame set at the first base. Based on the germline V gene (reference sequence), the CDR1 and CDR2 sequences are LGHDT and YNNKEL. Compared with germline, V lacks 4 bases and J lacks 5 bases; bases without a gene match: 21. Libraries were prepared through multiplex PCR. The listed sequencing device is Illumina HiSeq 4000. To build TCR beta libraries, CDR3 regions were amplified by Arm-PCR using iRepertoire HTBI primers. Gel purification was performed on PCR products prior to sequencing. Per the original workflow: Across samples, fewer than 70 TRBV and 14 TRBJ segments were identified and used for gene usage analysis of CDR3 amino acid clonotypes. COPE and FqMerger were used to merge the filtered high-quality paired reads into contigs. Contigs were aligned with BLAST to IMGT TRBV, TRBD and TRBJ reference genes, and CDR3 was defined per IMGT. Highly expanded clones were defined as clonotypes with a frequency above 0.1%. Shannon entropy was used to measure repertoire diversity, and the Gini coefficient was used to measure V-J evenness. A clonotype was considered public if more than one individual shared it. The raw public reads went through TCRdb reprocessing: fastp at Q25, MiXCR clone calling, in-frame beta chains kept. Each record represents a unique CDR3 protein, reported with the most common genes and DNA among its rows. The V and J calls and clone size are TCRdb's, not the authors'. This sample comprises roughly 250,000 distinct CDR3 sequences, about 20% of them detected only once. The leading ten clones occupy approximately 14% of the sample.

The sample was also linked to a second study, of T cells in Graves' hyperthyroidism and ophthalmopathy. Per the second study: Stable Graves' hyperthyroidism was defined as no progression to ophthalmopathy during 18 months of follow-up. Hyperthyroidism patients were newly diagnosed, with disease duration under 2 months, and aged 18 to 65 years. Any patient with an uncontrolled infection, another autoimmune disease, pregnancy or lactation was excluded. Diagnoses relied on clinical symptoms, serum thyroxine and TRAb, thyroid ultrasound and orbital computed tomography. A first-round RT-PCR of the TCR CDR3 used the HTBI primer set with the Qiagen OneStep RT-PCR kit. Blood samples also contained most of the expanded thyroid clonotypes (frequency above 0.001), which suggests that blood repertoires may reflect thyroid immune responses. A model built on a 13 V-J signature distinguished ophthalmopathy from stable hyperthyroidism, reaching 85% to 90% sensitivity and approximately 83% specificity in cross-validation and 80%/75% in testing. In validation, progression to ophthalmopathy was predicted by the model with 70.59% sensitivity and 72% to 80% specificity, a median of roughly 6 months before onset. To identify distinguishing TCR V-J signatures, a discovery cohort of some 99 patients was used, comprising roughly 45 with Graves' ophthalmopathy and some 57 with stable Graves' hyperthyroidism. Prospective prediction of ophthalmopathy was tested in an independent validation cohort consisting of some 19 hyperthyroidism patients and approximately 16 patients who later progressed to ophthalmopathy. The 80 to 100 discovery patients were randomly divided into training and test sets at a 7:3 ratio. The study also compared thyroid tissue and blood T-cell repertoires from several Graves' hyperthyroidism patients. Following sampling, methimazole starting at 30 mg daily was given to hyperthyroidism patients, and high-dose intravenous methylprednisolone was given to ophthalmopathy patients. A second multiplex PCR round built the libraries, followed by size selection and purification. Libraries were sequenced paired-end with 100 bp reads on an Illumina HiSeq2000. SOAPnuke was used to process the raw data, removing reads that contained adapters or uncalled bases, had a mean Phred below 15, or lacked an exact match to the constant primer or identifier. COPE v1.2.5 was used to merge high-quality paired reads, and clonotypes were defined as unique nucleotide sequences. MiTCR v1.1 was used to align the clonotypes against IMGT TRBV, TRBD and TRBJ reference segments. The analysis was restricted to V-J combinations with a frequency above 0.0001, which together covered 99.2% of the repertoires. The TCS score was defined as the ratio of F50 (clonal expansion) to E x V (chaos), calculated using BLOSUM62-based TCRdist between CDR3 peptides within each V-J. Welch's t-statistics and random forest reduced around 520 V-J features to 13, which were used in a naive Bayes classifier (R e1071). Sample size was not statistically predetermined, and blinding of investigators to group allocation was not performed. The paper describes TCR Vbeta CDR3 sequencing of about 140 peripheral blood samples, made up of under 50 ophthalmopathy patients, more than 70 hyperthyroidism patients and around 17 progressor patients.

The TCR originated in a woman aged 30 to 39 with Graves disease. Donor details come from another sample of the same person, matched by shared clones. The sequencing here drew on peripheral blood mononuclear cells (PBMCs), taken at new diagnosis, from a patient treated with antithyroid drugs. The chain couples TRBV3-1 to TRBJ1-2, with 8 bases aligning to TRBD1. The nucleotide sequence is given as TGTGCCAGCAGCCCCGGACAGGGAAAAGCCCTCACCATCGTGTATGGCTACACCTTC. Its protein reads: CASSPGQGKALTIVYGYTF.